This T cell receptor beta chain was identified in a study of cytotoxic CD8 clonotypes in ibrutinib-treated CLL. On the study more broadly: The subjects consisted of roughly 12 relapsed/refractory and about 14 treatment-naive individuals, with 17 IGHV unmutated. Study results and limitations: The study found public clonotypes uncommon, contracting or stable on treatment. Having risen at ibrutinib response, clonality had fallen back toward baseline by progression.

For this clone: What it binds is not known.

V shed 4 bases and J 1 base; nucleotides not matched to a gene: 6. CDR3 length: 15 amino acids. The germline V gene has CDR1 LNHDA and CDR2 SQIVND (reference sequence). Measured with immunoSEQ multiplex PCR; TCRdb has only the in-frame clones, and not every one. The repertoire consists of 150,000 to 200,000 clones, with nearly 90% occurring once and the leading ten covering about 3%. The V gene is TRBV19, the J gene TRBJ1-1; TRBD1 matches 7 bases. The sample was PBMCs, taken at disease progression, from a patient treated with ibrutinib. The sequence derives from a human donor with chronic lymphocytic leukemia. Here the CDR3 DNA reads TGTGCCAGTAGTAGTCGGCAGGGGGGGAACACTGAAGCTTTCTTT. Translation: CASSSRQGGNTEAFF. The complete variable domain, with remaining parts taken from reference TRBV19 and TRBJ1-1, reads DGGITQSPKYLFRKEGQNVTLSCEQNLNHDAMYWYRQDPGQGLRLIYYSQIVNDFQKGDIAEGYSVSREKKESFPLTVTSAQKNPTAFYLCASSSRQGGNTEAFFGQGTRLTVV.